What follows are 12 T cell receptor beta chains derived from one specimen sequenced in a study of patients and donors after allogeneic stem cell transplantation. TCRdb independently ran MiXCR on the RT-PCR reads; one entry per CDR3 protein. The sample holds over 150,000 distinct CDR3 sequences; approximately 28% are singletons and the top ten take under 3.5%. Source material: blood, either unsorted or a sorted T cell fraction (not recorded which). These receptors came from a human donor who was either an allogeneic HSCT recipient or a stem cell or donor lymphocyte infusion donor (not recorded which). It is not recorded whose cells these are; they may come from a transplant donor.

The chain combines TRBV5-1 with TRBJ2-5; D unclear. CDR1 and CDR2 (germline): SGHRS, YFSETQ. Trimming stripped 0 bases from V and 5 bases from J, with 14 bases between. The CDR3 contains 15 residues. DNA of the CDR3: TGCGCCAGCAGCTTGGGTCGGTCCCAAAGGGAGACCCAGTACTTC. Its protein product is CASSLGRSQRETQYF.

Only a few counts were recorded for this clonotype. This sequence joins TRBV7-9 and TRBJ1-2, with D possibly being TRBD1 (6 bases). The V and J ends lost 10 bases and 8 bases respectively, with 20 bases between them. The CDR3 is 13 amino acids. The germline CDR1 and CDR2 sequences are SEHNR and FQNEAQ (reference sequence). The CDR3 coding sequence is TGTGCCACCTCGGGTGGGGGCGCTCTAGGCTACACCTTC. Its protein product is CATSGGGALGYTF.

CDR3 bases: TGTGCCAGCAGGAAAGGGGGTGGGTCACCCCTCCACTTT. Residues: CASRKGGGSPLHF. This rearrangement joins TRBV27 to TRBJ1-6, with D possibly being TRBD1 (6 bases). V lost 6 bases and J 10 bases, leaving 13 bases between the germline ends. Looked up from germline, CDR1 is MNHEY and CDR2 is SMNVEV (reference sequence). The CDR3 length is 13 residues.

The chain recombines TRBV28 with TRBJ2-7; a weak D match, TRBD2 (5 bases). This CDR3 spans 15 amino acids. The germline V gene encodes CDR1 MDHEN and CDR2 SYDVKM. V lost 5 bases to trimming and J lost 4 bases, with 18 bases between them. The CDR3, as DNA: TGTGCCAGCAGTCCCGTCCAGCGGATCTCGTACGAGCAGTACTTC. This encodes CASSPVQRISYEQYF.

The V and J genes are TRBV28 and TRBJ2-3; D is uncertain. In germline, CDR1 is MDHEN, CDR2 SYDVKM. V was pared by 3 bases and J by 4 bases, with 14 bases between. The CDR3 loop spans 15 amino acids. The CDR3 protein is CASSFPGSGADTQYF. For the CDR3, the DNA is TGTGCCAGCAGTTTCCCGGGTTCTGGCGCAGATACGCAGTATTTT.

J is TRBJ2-5 and V is TRBV15; 10 nucleotides agree with TRBD2. Germline values: CDR1 LNHNV, CDR2 YYDKDF (reference sequence). The CDR3 covers 16 residues. After removal of 0 bases from V and 2 bases from J, the junction contained 3 bases not matched to a gene. CDR3 DNA sequence: TGTGCCACCAGCAGAGACCGGACTAGCGGACAAGAGACCCAGTACTTC. It encodes CATSRDRTSGQETQYF.

There are a few counts of this clonotype. The chain uses TRBV28 and TRBJ2-7, with D possibly TRBD1 on 6 matching bases. Germline V lookup: CDR1 MDHEN, CDR2 SYDVKM. The CDR3 extends over 13 amino acids. Trimming cost V 6 bases and J 7 bases, with 16 bases left between them. As DNA, the CDR3 is TGTGCCAGCAGATTTCACTGGGGGCTTGAGCAGTACTTC. It codes for CASRFHWGLEQYF.

This clonotype was found many times. The gene calls are TRBV7-9 and TRBJ1-1; 7 bases map to TRBD1. Trimming removed 4 bases from V and 6 bases from J; junction bases left unmatched: 8. The CDR3 is 14 amino acids. CDR1 and CDR2 from the germline V gene are SEHNR and FQNEAQ (reference sequence). The CDR3 is CASSSTGNGAEAFF. The DNA for the CDR3 is TGTGCCAGCAGCTCGACAGGGAATGGGGCTGAAGCTTTCTTT.

This clonotype was seen many times. The rearrangement joins TRBV5-1 to TRBJ1-6, with 9 bases aligning to TRBD1. The CDR3 extends over 14 amino acids. The junction had 5 bases not matched to a gene; V was cut back by 3 bases and J by 10 bases. CDR1 SGHRS and CDR2 YFSETQ come from the germline V gene. Here the CDR3 DNA reads TGCGCCAGCAGCTGGACAGGGGCCGGATCACCCCTCCACTTT. Protein product: CASSWTGAGSPLHF.

There are a few counts of this clonotype. The V call is TRBV5-1, the J call TRBJ1-4; D might be TRBD1 (6 bases). V was cut by 5 bases and J by 10 bases, with 21 bases left in between. The CDR3 is 15 residues long. Germline V gene sequence: CDR1 SGHRS, CDR2 YFSETQ. The CDR3 sequence is CASSPRGALDGKLFF. CDR3 coding DNA: TGCGCCAGCAGTCCTAGGGGGGCCCTAGATGGAAAACTGTTTTTT.

The table lists this clonotype with many counts. The V gene is TRBV7-6, the J gene TRBJ1-1; no clear D. From germline, CDR1 is SGHVS and CDR2 FNYEAQ. The CDR3 spans 12 residues. V was clipped by 8 bases and J by 1 base, with 8 bases between them. CDR3 coding DNA: TGTGCCAGCGTCAGCCAGAACACTGAAGCTTTCTTT. This codes for CASVSQNTEAFF.

A few counts support this clonotype. The chain recombines TRBV7-2 with TRBJ1-2, with no clear D. This CDR3 has 15 amino acids. The V end lost 0 bases, the J end lost 4 bases, and 12 bases lay between the germline ends. In germline, CDR1 is SGHTA, CDR2 FQGNSA. CDR3 protein: CASSLASGNFYGYTF. The CDR3 bases are TGTGCCAGCAGCTTAGCGTCGGGGAATTTCTATGGCTACACCTTC.